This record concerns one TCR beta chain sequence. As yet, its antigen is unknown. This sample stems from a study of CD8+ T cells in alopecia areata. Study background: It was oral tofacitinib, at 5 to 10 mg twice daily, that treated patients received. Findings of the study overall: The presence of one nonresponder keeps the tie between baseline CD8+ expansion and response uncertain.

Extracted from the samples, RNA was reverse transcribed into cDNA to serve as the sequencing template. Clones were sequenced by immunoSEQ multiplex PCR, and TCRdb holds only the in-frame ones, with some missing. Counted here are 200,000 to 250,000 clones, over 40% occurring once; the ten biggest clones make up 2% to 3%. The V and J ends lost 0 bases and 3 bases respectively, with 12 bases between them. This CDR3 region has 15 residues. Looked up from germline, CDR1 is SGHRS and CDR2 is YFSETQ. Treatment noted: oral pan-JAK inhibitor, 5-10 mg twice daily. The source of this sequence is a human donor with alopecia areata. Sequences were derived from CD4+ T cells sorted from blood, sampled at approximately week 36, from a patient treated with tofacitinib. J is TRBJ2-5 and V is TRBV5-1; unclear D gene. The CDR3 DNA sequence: TGCGCCAGCAGCTTGGGAGTCAGAAAGGAAGAGACCCAGTACTTC. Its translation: CASSLGVRKEETQYF.